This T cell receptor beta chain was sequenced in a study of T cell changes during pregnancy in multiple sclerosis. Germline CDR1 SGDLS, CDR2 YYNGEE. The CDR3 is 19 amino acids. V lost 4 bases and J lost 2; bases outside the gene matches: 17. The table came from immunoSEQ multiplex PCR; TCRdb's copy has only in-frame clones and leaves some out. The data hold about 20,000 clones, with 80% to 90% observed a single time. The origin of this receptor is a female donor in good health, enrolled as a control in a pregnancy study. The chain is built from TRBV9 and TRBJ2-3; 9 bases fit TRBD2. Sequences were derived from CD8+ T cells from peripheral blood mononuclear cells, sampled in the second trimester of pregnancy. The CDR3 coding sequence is TGTGCCAGCAGCCAGGAGGGAGGGGCTAGCGGGACTGTCACAGATACGCAGTATTTT. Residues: CASSQEGGASGTVTDTQYF.